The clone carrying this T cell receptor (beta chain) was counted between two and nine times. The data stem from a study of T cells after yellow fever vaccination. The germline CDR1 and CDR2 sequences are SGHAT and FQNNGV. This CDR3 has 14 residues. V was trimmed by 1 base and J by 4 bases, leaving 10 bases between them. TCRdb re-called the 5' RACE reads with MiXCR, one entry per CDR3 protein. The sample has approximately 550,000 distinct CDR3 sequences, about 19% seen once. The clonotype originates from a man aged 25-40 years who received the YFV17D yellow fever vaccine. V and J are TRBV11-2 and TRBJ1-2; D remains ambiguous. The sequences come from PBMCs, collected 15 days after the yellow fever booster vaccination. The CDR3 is CASSLAGVGYGYTF. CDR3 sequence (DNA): TGTGCCAGCAGCTTAGCTGGTGTAGGCTATGGCTACACCTTC.